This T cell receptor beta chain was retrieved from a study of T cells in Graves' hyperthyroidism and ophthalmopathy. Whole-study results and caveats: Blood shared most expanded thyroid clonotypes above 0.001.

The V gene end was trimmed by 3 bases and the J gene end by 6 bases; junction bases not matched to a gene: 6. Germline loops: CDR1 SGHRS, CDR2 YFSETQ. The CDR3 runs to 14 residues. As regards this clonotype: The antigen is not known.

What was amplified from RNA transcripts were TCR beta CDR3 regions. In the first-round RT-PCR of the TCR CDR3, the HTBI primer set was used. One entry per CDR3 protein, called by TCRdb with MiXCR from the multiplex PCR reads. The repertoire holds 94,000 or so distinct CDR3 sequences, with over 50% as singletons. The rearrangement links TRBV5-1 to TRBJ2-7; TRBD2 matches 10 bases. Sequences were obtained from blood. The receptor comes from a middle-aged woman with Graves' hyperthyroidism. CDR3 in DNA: TGCGCCAGCAGCTCCCCGGGACTAGCGAGCGAGCAGTACTTC. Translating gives CASSSPGLASEQYF.